This T cell receptor beta chain was recorded in a study of blood T cell repertoires in COVID-19. Overall study: The study drew acute and convalescent COVID-19 samples from the United States, Italy and Spain. PBMCs, B-cell-depleted T cells, or T cells provided the cDNA or gDNA that made up the material.

V lost 9 bases, J lost 0 bases, and 9 bases lay in between. The germline V gene encodes CDR1 SNHLY and CDR2 FYNNEI. There are 13 residues in the CDR3. In the original workflow: Estimated nucleated cell counts came from reference gene primer amplification. This table comes from immunoSEQ multiplex PCR, and its TCRdb copy is limited to in-frame clones, with some not included. The V and J calls and clone size were taken over from that table, and D and trimming were inferred from the DNA. The table records 100,000 to 150,000 clones, more than 80% of them present only once. The sequence was obtained from a man aged 65 to 85 with active or convalescent COVID-19. The sample taken for sequencing was peripheral blood. The genes are TRBV2 and TRBJ1-3; D gene uncertain. The CDR3 sequence: CASLQDSGNTIYF. CDR3 nucleotide sequence: TGTGCCAGTCTGCAGGACTCTGGAAACACCATATATTTT.